The clone carrying this T cell receptor (beta chain) was detected once. Antigen: not known. The entry originates in a study of T cells in tuberculosis. Broader study findings: The TCR-beta difference was not significant; alpha differences partly reflected length.

V lost 0 bases and J lost 8; bases outside the gene matches: 7. The germline CDR1 and CDR2 sequences are SGDLS and YYNGEE. The CDR3 length is 15 residues. Using immunoSEQ multiplex PCR, the repertoire was profiled, and TCRdb retains in-frame clones only, with some absent. Among 30,000 to 40,000 clones listed, under 98% were seen once. The specimen sequenced was PBMCs. The sequence was collected from a donor aged 5 to 30 with latent tuberculosis or without tuberculosis infection. The chain couples TRBV9 to TRBJ1-4, with 7 positions matching TRBD1. The CDR3 DNA sequence: TGTGCCAGCAGCGTAGGAACAGGGGATGGGGAAAAACTGTTTTTT. Protein sequence: CASSVGTGDGEKLFF.